This TCR beta chain was found in a study of blood T cell repertoires in COVID-19. Only in-frame clones appear in the TCRdb table, and some are missing; sequencing was by immunoSEQ multiplex PCR. The top ten hold more than 4.5% of the sample, which has 150,000 to 200,000 clones, 65% to 85% seen once. The CDR3 totals 14 residues. V lost 2 bases to trimming and J lost 6 bases; unmatched junction nucleotides: 3. Germline values: CDR1 GTSNPN, CDR2 SVGIG (reference sequence). The origin of this receptor is a woman in her thirties with acute or convalescent COVID-19. Sequencing was carried out using peripheral blood. The chain combines TRBV30 with TRBJ1-5; 11 bases map to TRBD1. The CDR3 nucleotides read TGTGCCTGGAGTACCGGGACAGGGGGTCAGCCCCAGCATTTT. Its protein product is CAWSTGTGGQPQHF.